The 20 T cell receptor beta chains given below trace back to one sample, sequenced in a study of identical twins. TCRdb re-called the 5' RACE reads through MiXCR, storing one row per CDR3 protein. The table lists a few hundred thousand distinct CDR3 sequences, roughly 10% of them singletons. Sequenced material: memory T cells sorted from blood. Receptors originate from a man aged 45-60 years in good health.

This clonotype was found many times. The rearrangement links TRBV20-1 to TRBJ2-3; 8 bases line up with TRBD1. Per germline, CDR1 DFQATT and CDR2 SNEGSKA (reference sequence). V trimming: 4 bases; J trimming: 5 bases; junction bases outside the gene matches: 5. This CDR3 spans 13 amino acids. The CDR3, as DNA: TGCAGTGCTAAACGACAGGGGAAAGATACGCAGTATTTT. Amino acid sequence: CSAKRQGKDTQYF.

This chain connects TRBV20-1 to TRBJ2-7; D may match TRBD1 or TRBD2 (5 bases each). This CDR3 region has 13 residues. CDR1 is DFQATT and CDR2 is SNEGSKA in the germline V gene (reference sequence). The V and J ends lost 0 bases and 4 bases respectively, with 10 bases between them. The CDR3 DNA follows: TGCAGTGCTAGAGAGAGGGGTTGGTACGAGCAGTACTTC. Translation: CSARERGWYEQYF.

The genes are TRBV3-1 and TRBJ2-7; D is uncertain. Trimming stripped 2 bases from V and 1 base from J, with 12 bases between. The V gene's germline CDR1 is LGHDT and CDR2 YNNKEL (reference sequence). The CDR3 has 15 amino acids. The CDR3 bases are TGTGCCAGCAGCCAAAGCGCTATTGATTCCTACGAGCAGTACTTC. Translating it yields CASSQSAIDSYEQYF.

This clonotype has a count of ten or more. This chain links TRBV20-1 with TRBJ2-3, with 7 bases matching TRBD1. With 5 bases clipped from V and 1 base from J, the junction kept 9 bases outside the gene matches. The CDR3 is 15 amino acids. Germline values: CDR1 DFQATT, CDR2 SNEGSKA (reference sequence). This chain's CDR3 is CSALQGQGGTDTQYF. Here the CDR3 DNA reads TGCAGTGCTTTACAGGGGCAAGGAGGCACAGATACGCAGTATTTT.

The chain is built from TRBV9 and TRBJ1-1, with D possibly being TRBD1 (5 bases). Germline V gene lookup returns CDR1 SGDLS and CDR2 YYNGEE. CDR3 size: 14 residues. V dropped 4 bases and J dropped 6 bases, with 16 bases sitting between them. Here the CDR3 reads CASSPRDNGAEAFF. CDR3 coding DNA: TGTGCCAGCAGCCCCAGGGATAATGGGGCTGAAGCTTTCTTT.

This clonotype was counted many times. CDR3 in DNA: TGTGCCAGCAGGGCCGGAGGTGTCGGTGCAACCGGGGAGCTGTTTTTT. Its protein is CASRAGGVGATGELFF. J is TRBJ2-2 and V is TRBV5-6, with D possibly TRBD2 on 5 matching bases. This CDR3 has 16 residues. Trimming pared 5 bases from V and 5 bases from J, leaving 19 bases between. CDR1 is SGHDT and CDR2 is YYEEEE in the germline V gene.

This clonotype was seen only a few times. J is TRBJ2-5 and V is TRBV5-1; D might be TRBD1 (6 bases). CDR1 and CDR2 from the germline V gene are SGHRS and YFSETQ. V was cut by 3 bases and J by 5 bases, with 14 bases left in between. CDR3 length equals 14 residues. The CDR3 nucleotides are TGCGCCAGCAGCTGGGGGACAAAAGGGGAGACCCAGTACTTC. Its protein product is CASSWGTKGETQYF.

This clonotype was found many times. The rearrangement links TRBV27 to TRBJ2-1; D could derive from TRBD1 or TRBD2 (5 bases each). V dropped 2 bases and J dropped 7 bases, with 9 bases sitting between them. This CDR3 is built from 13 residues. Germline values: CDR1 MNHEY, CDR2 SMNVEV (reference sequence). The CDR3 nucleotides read TGTGCCAGCAGTTTAGGTTGGGGGAATGAGCAGTTCTTC. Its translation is CASSLGWGNEQFF.

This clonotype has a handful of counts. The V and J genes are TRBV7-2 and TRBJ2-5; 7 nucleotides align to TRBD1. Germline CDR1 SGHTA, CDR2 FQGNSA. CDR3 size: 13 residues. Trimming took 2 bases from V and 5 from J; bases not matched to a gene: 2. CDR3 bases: TGTGCCAGCAGCTTACAGGGGGTGGAGACCCAGTACTTC. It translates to CASSLQGVETQYF.

In DNA, the CDR3 is TGTGCCATCAGCGGGACAGGGGATCCTTCACCCCTCCACTTT. This sequence encodes CAISGTGDPSPLHF. The chain carries TRBV10-3 and TRBJ1-6; 10 nucleotides align to TRBD1. This CDR3 spans 14 amino acids. The germline V gene encodes CDR1 ENHRY and CDR2 SYGVKD. The J segment lost 9 bases and the V segment lost 6 bases, leaving 5 bases of the junction unmatched.

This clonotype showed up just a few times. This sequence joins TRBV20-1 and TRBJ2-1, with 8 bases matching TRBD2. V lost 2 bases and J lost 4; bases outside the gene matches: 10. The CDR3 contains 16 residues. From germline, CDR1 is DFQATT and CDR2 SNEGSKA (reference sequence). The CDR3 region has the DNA TGCAGTGCTAGACCAAAGGGACTAGTCTCATACAATGAGCAGTTCTTC. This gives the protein CSARPKGLVSYNEQFF.

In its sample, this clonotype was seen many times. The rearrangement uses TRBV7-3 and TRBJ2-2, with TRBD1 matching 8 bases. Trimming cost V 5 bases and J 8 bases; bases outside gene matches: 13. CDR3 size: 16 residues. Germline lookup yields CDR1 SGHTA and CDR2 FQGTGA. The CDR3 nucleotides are TGTGCCAGCAGCAAGGGTCCGGCAGGGGGCCGTGGGGAGCTGTTTTTT. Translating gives CASSKGPAGGRGELFF.

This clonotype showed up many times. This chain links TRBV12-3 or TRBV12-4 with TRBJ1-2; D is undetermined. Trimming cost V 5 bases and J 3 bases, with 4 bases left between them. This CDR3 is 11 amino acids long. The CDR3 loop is CASSQDYGYTF. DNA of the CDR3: TGTGCCAGCAGTCAGGACTATGGCTACACCTTC.

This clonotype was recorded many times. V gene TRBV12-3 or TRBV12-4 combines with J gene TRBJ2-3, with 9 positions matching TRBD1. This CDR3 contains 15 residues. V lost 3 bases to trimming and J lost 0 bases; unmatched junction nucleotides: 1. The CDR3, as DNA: TGTGCCAGCAGTTTGGGGACAGGGAGCACAGATACGCAGTATTTT. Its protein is CASSLGTGSTDTQYF.

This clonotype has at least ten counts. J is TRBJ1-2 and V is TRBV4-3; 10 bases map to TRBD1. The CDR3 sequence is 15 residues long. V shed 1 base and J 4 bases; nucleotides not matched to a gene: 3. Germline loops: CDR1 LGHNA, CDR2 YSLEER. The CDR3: CASSQAWTGGYGYTF. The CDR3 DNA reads TGCGCCAGCAGCCAAGCCTGGACAGGGGGCTATGGCTACACCTTC.

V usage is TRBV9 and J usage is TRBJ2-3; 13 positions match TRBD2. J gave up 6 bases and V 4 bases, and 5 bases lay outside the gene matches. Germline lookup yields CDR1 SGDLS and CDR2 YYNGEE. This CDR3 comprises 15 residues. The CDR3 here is CASSPWTSGSDTQYF. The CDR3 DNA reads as TGTGCCAGCAGCCCATGGACTAGCGGGAGCGATACGCAGTATTTT.

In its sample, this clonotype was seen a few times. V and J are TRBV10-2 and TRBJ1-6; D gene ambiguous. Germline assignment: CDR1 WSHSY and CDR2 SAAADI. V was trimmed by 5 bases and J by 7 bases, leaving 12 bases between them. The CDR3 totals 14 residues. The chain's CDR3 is CASSFNRRNSPLHF. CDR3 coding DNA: TGCGCCAGCAGTTTTAACCGAAGGAATTCACCCCTCCACTTT.

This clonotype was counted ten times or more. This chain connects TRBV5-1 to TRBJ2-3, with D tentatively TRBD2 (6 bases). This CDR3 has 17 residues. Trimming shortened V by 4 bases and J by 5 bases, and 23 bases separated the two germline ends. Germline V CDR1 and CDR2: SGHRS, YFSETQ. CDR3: CASSQAPLAATRDTQYF. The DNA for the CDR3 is TGCGCCAGCAGCCAAGCGCCACTAGCAGCAACACGAGATACGCAGTATTTT.

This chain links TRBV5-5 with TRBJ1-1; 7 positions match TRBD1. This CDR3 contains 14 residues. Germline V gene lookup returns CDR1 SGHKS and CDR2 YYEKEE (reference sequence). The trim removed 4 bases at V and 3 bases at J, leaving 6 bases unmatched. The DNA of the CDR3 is TGTGCCAGCAGCAAGGGACAGTGGGACACTGAAGCTTTCTTT. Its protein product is CASSKGQWDTEAFF.

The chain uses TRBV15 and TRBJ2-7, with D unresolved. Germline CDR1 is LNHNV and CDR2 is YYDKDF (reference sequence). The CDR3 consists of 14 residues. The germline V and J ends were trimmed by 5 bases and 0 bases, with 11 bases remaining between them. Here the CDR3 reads CATSQDQFSYEQYF. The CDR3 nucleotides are TGTGCCACCAGCCAAGACCAATTCTCCTACGAGCAGTACTTC.